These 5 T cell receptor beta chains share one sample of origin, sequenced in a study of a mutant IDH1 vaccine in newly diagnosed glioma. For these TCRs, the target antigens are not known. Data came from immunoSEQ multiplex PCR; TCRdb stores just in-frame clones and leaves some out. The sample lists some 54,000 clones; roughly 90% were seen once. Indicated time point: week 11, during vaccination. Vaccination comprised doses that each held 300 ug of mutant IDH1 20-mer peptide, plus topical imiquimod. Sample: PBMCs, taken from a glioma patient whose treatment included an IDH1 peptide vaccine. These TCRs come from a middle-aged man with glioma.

The CDR3 coding sequence is TGTGCCAGCCTCGGCGGGAACTCCTATAATTCACCCCTCCACTTT. Protein sequence: CASLGGNSYNSPLHF. This rearrangement joins TRBV2 to TRBJ1-6; D not certain. The CDR3 has 15 residues. Looked up from germline, CDR1 is SNHLY and CDR2 is FYNNEI. V dropped 8 bases and J dropped 0 bases, with 11 bases sitting between them.

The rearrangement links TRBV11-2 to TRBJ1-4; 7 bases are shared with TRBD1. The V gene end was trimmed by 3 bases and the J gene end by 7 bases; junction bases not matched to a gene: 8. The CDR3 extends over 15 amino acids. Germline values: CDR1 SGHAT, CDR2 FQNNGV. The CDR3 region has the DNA TGTGCCAGCAGCTTGAATACAGGGGATGGTGAAAAACTGTTTTTT. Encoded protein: CASSLNTGDGEKLFF.

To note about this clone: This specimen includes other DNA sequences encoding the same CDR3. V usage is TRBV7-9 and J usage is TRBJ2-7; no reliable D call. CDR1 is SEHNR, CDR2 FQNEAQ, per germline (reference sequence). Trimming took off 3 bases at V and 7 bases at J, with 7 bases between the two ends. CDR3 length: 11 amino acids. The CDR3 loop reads CASSLVGEQYF. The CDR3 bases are TGTGCCAGCAGCTTGGTGGGGGAGCAGTACTTC.

The CDR3 spells CASSPRGARGAFF. The DNA of the CDR3 is TGTGCCAGTAGTCCCCGGGGCGCGCGCGGAGCTTTCTTT. The V and J genes are TRBV19 and TRBJ1-1; maybe TRBD1 (5 bases). The CDR3 has 13 amino acids. Germline CDR1 LNHDA, CDR2 SQIVND (reference sequence). V was pared by 5 bases and J by 10 bases, with 17 bases between.

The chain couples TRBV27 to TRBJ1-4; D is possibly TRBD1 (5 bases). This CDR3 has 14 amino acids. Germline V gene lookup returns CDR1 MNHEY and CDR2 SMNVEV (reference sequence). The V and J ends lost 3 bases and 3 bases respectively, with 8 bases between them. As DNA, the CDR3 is TGTGCCAGCAGTTTGAACAGGCCTAATGAAAAACTGTTTTTT. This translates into CASSLNRPNEKLFF.